This is a list of T cell receptor beta chains from one sample in a study of T cells in Graves' hyperthyroidism and ophthalmopathy. MiXCR, run by TCRdb on the multiplex PCR reads, gives a single entry per CDR3 protein. The table has roughly 260,000 distinct CDR3 sequences, about 15% seen once; the top ten hold roughly 15%. Sequenced input: blood. The receptors here all came from a woman in her thirties or forties with Graves' hyperthyroidism that later progressed to Graves' ophthalmopathy. The CDR3 runs from the conserved cysteine through the conserved F or W. The order of the fields is CDR3 DNA, CDR3 protein, J gene, V gene, clone size, D gene. A D gene is named only where the DNA matches it firmly. Clone size is given for some rows only: seen once, a few or many times, or a class if the clone is expanded.

TGTGCCAGCAGCGACCCCCCGACTAGCGGGAGGGCCCGAATGGGGGAGCAGTACTTC,CASSDPPTSGRARMGEQYF,TRBJ2-7,TRBV27,-,TRBD2
TGTGCCAGCAGCGACAGACAGGGATTGAGTGGCTACACCTTC,CASSDRQGLSGYTF,TRBJ1-2,TRBV28,-,TRBD1
TGCAGTGCTCTGGGGACCGGGACTAGCGGGTTATACGAGCAGTACTTC,CSALGTGTSGLYEQYF,TRBJ2-7,TRBV20-1,many,TRBD2
TGTGCCAGTACTTTGGTCGGGGGAAGCAATCAGCCCCAGCATTTT,CASTLVGGSNQPQHF,TRBJ1-5,TRBV19,many,-
TGTGCCAGCAGCCCGACGCTAGCGGGAGCTCGAGAGACCCAGTACTTC,CASSPTLAGARETQYF,TRBJ2-5,TRBV3-1,many,TRBD2
TGTGCCAGCAGTTTGACGGAGGAGCAGTTCTTC,CASSLTEEQFF,TRBJ2-1,TRBV12-3/TRBV12-4,many,-
TGCGCCAGCAGCTTGGGTTTCGGGGGGCTAGAAGAGCAGTACTTC,CASSLGFGGLEEQYF,TRBJ2-7,TRBV5-1,few,-
TGTGCCACTAGGTTCAGGGGGCAAGAGACCCAGTACTTC,CATRFRGQETQYF,TRBJ2-5,TRBV28,many,TRBD1
TGTGCCAGCAGAACCGGGACGGACTATAGCAATCAGCCCCAGCATTTT,CASRTGTDYSNQPQHF,TRBJ1-5,TRBV27,many,-
TGCAGTGCTAGAGGAGACCTCGACACTGAAGCTTTCTTT,CSARGDLDTEAFF,TRBJ1-1,TRBV20-1,many,-
TGCAGTGCTAGACCCGACAAGTATGGCTACACCTTC,CSARPDKYGYTF,TRBJ1-2,TRBV20-1,-,-
TGTGCCAGCAGTCCGACGGAAGGAGGAATCTATGGCTACACCTTC,CASSPTEGGIYGYTF,TRBJ1-2,TRBV12-3/TRBV12-4,-,-
TGTGCCATCAGCGTAGACAGATTCTACGAGCAGTACTTC,CAISVDRFYEQYF,TRBJ2-7,TRBV10-3,many,-
TGCAGCGTTGGCCCGACTAGCGGGATCTACAATGAGCAGTTCTTC,CSVGPTSGIYNEQFF,TRBJ2-1,TRBV29-1,many,TRBD2
TGTGCCAGCATGGAACAGGGGGCAGATACGCAGTATTTT,CASMEQGADTQYF,TRBJ2-3,TRBV2,-,TRBD1
TGTGCCAGCAGCTCCGGCCGAACTAGCGGGAGGGCCACTAGGAAGGAGACCCAGTACTTC,CASSSGRTSGRATRKETQYF,TRBJ2-5,TRBV3-1,-,TRBD2
TGCGCCAGCAGCTTGGGGGACACCCCCTATGGCTACACCTTC,CASSLGDTPYGYTF,TRBJ1-2,TRBV5-1,-,-
TGTGCCAGCAGTTACTCGATTCGGACTTTAAGCTCCTACAATGAGCAGTTCTTC,CASSYSIRTLSSYNEQFF,TRBJ2-1,TRBV6-6,-,-
TGTGCCAGCAGCTCGGGACAGGGGGCCTTTCTCCTGTTTTTT,CASSSGQGAFLLFF,TRBJ1-4,TRBV7-9,-,TRBD1
TGTGCCAGCAGCCGACAGGAACGTCCCTACGAGCAGTACTTC,CASSRQERPYEQYF,TRBJ2-7,TRBV11-1,few,-
TGTGCCAGCAGCCAGGCCCGGAACGAGCAGTACTTC,CASSQARNEQYF,TRBJ2-7,TRBV3-1,many,-
TGTGCCAGCAGCATCCACCGTATTGCGGGAGGGCCAAATGAGCAGTTCTTC,CASSIHRIAGGPNEQFF,TRBJ2-1,TRBV9,many,TRBD2
TGTGCCAGTAGTATCGTGGGGGTTCGAGCTTTCTTT,CASSIVGVRAFF,TRBJ1-1,TRBV19,many,-
TGTGCCACCAGCAGAGATCGGTTCTACTCCTACGAGCAGTACTTC,CATSRDRFYSYEQYF,TRBJ2-7,TRBV15,many,-
TGTGCCAGTAGTACAAGGGGACTCCCCGGCTACGAGCAGTACTTC,CASSTRGLPGYEQYF,TRBJ2-7,TRBV19,many,-
TGTGCCAGCAGCTTCGGGCCTCCCAGCTCCTACGAGCAGTACTTC,CASSFGPPSSYEQYF,TRBJ2-7,TRBV11-2,many,-
TGTGCCAGCAGCCCCCGGACAGGGGGGAGTACTGAAGCTTTCTTT,CASSPRTGGSTEAFF,TRBJ1-1,TRBV11-2,-,TRBD1
TGTGCCAGCAGCCAAGAGCCTGCTGGCGGGAGGGAAACGCAGTATTTT,CASSQEPAGGRETQYF,TRBJ2-3,TRBV3-1,many,TRBD2
TGTGCCAGCAGTTTGGGCAGCCTACCTCTGAGACCTGGGGCCAACGTCCTGACTTTC,CASSLGSLPLRPGANVLTF,TRBJ2-6,TRBV28,many,-
TGTGCCAGCAGTTTACCTCCGGGACAACCTTACAATGAGCAGTTCTTC,CASSLPPGQPYNEQFF,TRBJ2-1,TRBV12-3/TRBV12-4,few,-
TGCGCCAGCAGCTTTGACAGGGAAGTGCAGTACTTC,CASSFDREVQYF,TRBJ2-7,TRBV5-1,few,TRBD1
TGTGCCAGCAGCAACGCAGCGCGGATGAACACCGGGGAGCTGTTTTTT,CASSNAARMNTGELFF,TRBJ2-2,TRBV7-2,many,-